Listed below are T cell receptor beta chains from one sample, sequenced in a study of human T cells and chemical hapten exposure. TCRdb reanalysed the RACE reads using MiXCR and keeps one entry per CDR3 protein. The data show approximately 71,000 distinct CDR3 sequences, 11% seen once. The starting material was whole blood, obtained in connection with sensitization to the hapten diphenylcyclopropenone (DPC). The receptors derive from a woman aged 50 to 60 with alopecia areata. Some clones in this sample may be carry-over from other donors' samples. Both conserved end residues are part of each CDR3. D genes are given only for firm matches. Some rows have no size entry. The others give once, few or many, or a class for an expanded clone.

D gene	clone size	V gene	J gene	CDR3 protein	CDR3 DNA
TRBD2	many	TRBV11-2	TRBJ2-3	CASSPRLAGIANTQYF	TGTGCCAGCAGCCCGAGACTAGCGGGGATAGCGAATACGCAGTATTTT
TRBD1	.	TRBV7-2	TRBJ1-4	CASSLEGRQGIYGKLFF	TGTGCCAGCAGCTTAGAGGGGAGACAGGGGATTTATGGAAAACTGTTTTTT
.	few	TRBV7-9	TRBJ2-3	CASSLASHTDTQYF	TGTGCCAGCAGCTTAGCCTCACACACAGATACGCAGTATTTT
.	once	TRBV18	TRBJ1-1	CASSPRESLAEAFF	TGTGCCAGCTCACCCAGGGAAAGTCTCGCTGAAGCTTTCTTT
TRBD1	many	TRBV6-1	TRBJ1-1	CASYRGSAMNTEAFF	TGTGCCAGTTACAGGGGGAGCGCCATGAACACTGAAGCTTTCTTT
.	few	TRBV28	TRBJ1-5	CASSHGGSSNQPQHF	TGTGCCAGCAGTCACGGGGGGAGTAGCAATCAGCCCCAGCATTTT
.	few	TRBV28	TRBJ2-7	CASSFSRGGSYEQYF	TGTGCCAGCAGTTTCTCCAGGGGAGGATCCTACGAGCAGTACTTC
.	few	TRBV20-1	TRBJ1-1	CSVQAATEAFF	TGCAGTGTTCAGGCTGCCACTGAAGCTTTCTTT
.	.	TRBV11-2	TRBJ2-7	CASSLRGQGGYEQYF	TGTGCCAGCAGCTTACGGGGCCAGGGGGGTTACGAGCAGTACTTC
.	.	TRBV7-9	TRBJ2-6	CASSPVVGSGANVLTF	TGTGCCAGCAGCCCGGTCGTTGGCTCTGGGGCCAACGTCCTGACTTTC
.	.	TRBV7-9	TRBJ2-3	CASSLVGGAHTQYF	TGTGCCAGCAGCTTAGTGGGTGGCGCTCATACGCAGTATTTT
.	many	TRBV7-8	TRBJ2-6	CASSVTGANVLTF	TGTGCCAGCAGCGTTACTGGGGCCAACGTCCTGACTTTC
.	.	TRBV27	TRBJ2-1	CASSLSSWNEQFF	TGTGCCAGCAGTTTAAGTAGCTGGAATGAGCAGTTCTTC
TRBD2	.	TRBV25-1	TRBJ2-2	CASSYSLLAGGNTGELFF	TGTGCCAGCAGTTATTCCTTACTAGCGGGAGGAAACACCGGGGAGCTGTTTTTT
.	.	TRBV7-2	TRBJ2-1	CASSLGGNLAAFF	TGTGCCAGCAGCTTAGGAGGGAACCTTGCGGCGTTCTTC
TRBD2	many	TRBV7-6	TRBJ2-5	CASSLSGAKETQYF	TGTGCCAGCAGCCTTAGCGGGGCTAAAGAGACCCAGTACTTC
.	many	TRBV11-2	TRBJ1-2	CASSWGPTSNGYTF	TGTGCCAGCAGCTGGGGACCGACATCCAACGGCTACACCTTC
.	few	TRBV7-8	TRBJ2-3	CASRPVWGASTDTQYF	TGTGCCAGCAGACCTGTTTGGGGAGCTAGCACAGATACGCAGTATTTT
TRBD2	few	TRBV28	TRBJ2-3	CASSWWTSGVTDTQYF	TGTGCCAGCAGTTGGTGGACTAGCGGCGTCACAGATACGCAGTATTTT
TRBD1	few	TRBV7-2	TRBJ2-1	CASSPRDRGLSYNEQFF	TGTGCCAGCAGCCCCCGGGACAGGGGGCTTTCCTACAATGAGCAGTTCTTC
.	many	TRBV12-3/TRBV12-4	TRBJ2-2	CASSSLTRPITGELFF	TGTGCCAGCAGTTCGCTCACAAGACCAATCACCGGGGAGCTGTTTTTT
.	once	TRBV6-2/TRBV6-3	TRBJ2-7	CASTPPGPPYEQYF	TGTGCCAGCACCCCCCCGGGACCTCCCTACGAGCAGTACTTC
.	.	TRBV7-7	TRBJ2-1	CASSLTSYNEQFF	TGTGCTAGCAGCTTAACCAGCTACAATGAGCAGTTCTTC
.	many	TRBV18	TRBJ1-2	CASSPGGPGRIYGYTF	TGTGCCAGCTCACCAGGCGGACCAGGGAGGATCTATGGCTACACCTTC
.	many	TRBV28	TRBJ2-4	CASSAAKNIQYF	TGTGCCAGCAGTGCGGCCAAAAACATTCAGTACTTC
.	many	TRBV5-5	TRBJ2-7	CASRRSESGGEQYF	TGTGCCAGCAGGCGTTCGGAATCCGGAGGCGAGCAGTACTTC
.	few	TRBV4-1	TRBJ2-5	CASSQDPGQETQYF	TGCGCCAGCAGCCAAGATCCGGGGCAAGAGACCCAGTACTTC
.	.	TRBV20-1	TRBJ2-7	CSADFGPLGAYEQYF	TGCAGTGCCGACTTCGGGCCCCTGGGGGCCTACGAGCAGTACTTC
.	few	TRBV6-5	TRBJ2-3	CASKSDRRGERTDTQYF	TGTGCCAGCAAGTCGGACAGAAGGGGTGAGAGGACAGATACGCAGTATTTT
TRBD1	.	TRBV27	TRBJ1-4	CASSLNRGGEENEKLFF	TGTGCCAGCAGTTTGAACAGGGGAGGGGAGGAAAATGAAAAACTGTTTTTT
.	medium-sized	TRBV29-1	TRBJ1-2	CSADHRNYGYTF	TGCAGCGCCGACCACCGAAACTATGGCTACACCTTC
.	.	TRBV20-1	TRBJ1-5	CSAAITGAGQPQHF	TGCAGTGCCGCTATAACGGGGGCTGGTCAGCCCCAGCATTTT
TRBD1	once	TRBV3-1	TRBJ1-1	CASSQRQGSAFF	TGTGCCAGCAGCCAACGACAGGGGTCAGCTTTCTTT
TRBD2	.	TRBV28	TRBJ2-3	CASSFGGLAGVLDTQYF	TGTGCCAGCAGTTTTGGGGGACTAGCGGGAGTTCTGGATACGCAGTATTTT
.	few	TRBV5-1	TRBJ2-6	CASGAGLAPLAGANVLTF	TGCGCCAGCGGGGCCGGGCTAGCGCCTTTGGCGGGGGCCAACGTCCTGACTTTC
.	many	TRBV28	TRBJ1-6	CASSRGSSGSPLHF	TGTGCCAGCAGCCGAGGGTCCTCGGGCTCACCCCTCCACTTT
TRBD2	many	TRBV20-1	TRBJ2-1	CSARDRLAATYNEQFF	TGCAGTGCTAGAGATCGACTAGCGGCGACCTACAATGAGCAGTTCTTC
.	many	TRBV18	TRBJ1-3	CASSPPGRLSGNTIYF	TGTGCCAGCTCACCACCGGGACGCCTCTCTGGAAACACCATATATTTT
TRBD2	few	TRBV2	TRBJ2-7	CASSSSGGITYEQYF	TGTGCCAGCAGTTCTAGCGGGGGGATAACCTACGAGCAGTACTTC
TRBD2	many	TRBV3-1	TRBJ2-5	CASSQLAGDETQYF	TGTGCCAGCAGCCAACTAGCGGGGGATGAGACCCAGTACTTC
.	few	TRBV11-2	TRBJ1-1	CASSLGPGEAFF	TGTGCCAGCAGCCTAGGCCCGGGGGAAGCTTTCTTT
.	many	TRBV2	TRBJ1-5	CASKAYSNQPQHF	TGTGCCAGCAAGGCTTATAGCAATCAGCCCCAGCATTTT
TRBD1	few	TRBV11-2	TRBJ2-2	CASSTYRGKLAGELFF	TGTGCCAGCAGCACTTACAGGGGGAAGTTGGCCGGGGAGCTGTTTTTT
.	many	TRBV20-1	TRBJ2-4	CSVPGNKNIQYF	TGCAGTGTTCCTGGGAACAAAAACATTCAGTACTTC
.	.	TRBV28	TRBJ1-2	CASVDNYGYTF	TGTGCCAGCGTGGATAACTATGGCTACACCTTC
TRBD2	many	TRBV7-2	TRBJ2-5	CANSPPIATAGGPETQYF	TGTGCCAATTCTCCCCCTATAGCGACTGCGGGAGGGCCCGAGACCCAGTACTTC
.	many	TRBV11-3	TRBJ2-3	CASSSDRLDRTQYF	TGTGCCAGCAGCTCCGATCGACTAGACCGAACGCAGTATTTT
.	.	TRBV2	TRBJ2-7	CASSEGGMRGHTYEQYF	TGTGCCAGCAGTGAAGGTGGAATGAGGGGACATACCTACGAGCAGTACTTC
TRBD2	few	TRBV3-1	TRBJ2-1	CASSRGAGVHNEQFF	TGTGCCAGCAGCCGAGGGGCGGGAGTGCACAATGAGCAGTTCTTC
.	.	TRBV6-5	TRBJ1-1	CASSYSTRGAIKRNTEAFF	TGTGCCAGCAGTTATTCCACCAGGGGAGCTATTAAGAGGAACACTGAAGCTTTCTTT